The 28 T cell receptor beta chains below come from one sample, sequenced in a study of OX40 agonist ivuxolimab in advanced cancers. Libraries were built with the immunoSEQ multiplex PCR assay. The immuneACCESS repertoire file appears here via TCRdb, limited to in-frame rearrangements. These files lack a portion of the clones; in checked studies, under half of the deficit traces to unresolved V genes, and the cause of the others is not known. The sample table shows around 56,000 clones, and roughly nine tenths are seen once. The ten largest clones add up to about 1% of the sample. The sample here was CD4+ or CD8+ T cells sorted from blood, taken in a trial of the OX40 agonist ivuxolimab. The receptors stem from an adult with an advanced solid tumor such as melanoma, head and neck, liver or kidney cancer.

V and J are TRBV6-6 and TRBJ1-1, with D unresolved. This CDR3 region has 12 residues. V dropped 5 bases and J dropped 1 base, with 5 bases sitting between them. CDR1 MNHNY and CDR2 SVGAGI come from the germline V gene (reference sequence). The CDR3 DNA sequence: TGTGCCAGCAGTGGCGGGAACACTGAAGCTTTCTTT. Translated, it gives CASSGGNTEAFF.

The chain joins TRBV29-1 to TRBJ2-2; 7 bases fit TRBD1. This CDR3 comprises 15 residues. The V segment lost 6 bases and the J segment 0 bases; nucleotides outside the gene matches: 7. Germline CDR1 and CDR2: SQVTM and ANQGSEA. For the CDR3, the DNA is TGCAGCGTGCGAACAGGGGCGACGAACACCGGGGAGCTGTTTTTT. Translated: CSVRTGATNTGELFF.

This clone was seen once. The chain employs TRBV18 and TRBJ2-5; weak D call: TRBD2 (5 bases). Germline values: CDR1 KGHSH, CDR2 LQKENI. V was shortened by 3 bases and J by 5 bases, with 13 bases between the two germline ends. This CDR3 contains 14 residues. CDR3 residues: CASSPREPGETQYF. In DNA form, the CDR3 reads TGTGCCAGCTCACCCCGGGAACCCGGGGAGACCCAGTACTTC.

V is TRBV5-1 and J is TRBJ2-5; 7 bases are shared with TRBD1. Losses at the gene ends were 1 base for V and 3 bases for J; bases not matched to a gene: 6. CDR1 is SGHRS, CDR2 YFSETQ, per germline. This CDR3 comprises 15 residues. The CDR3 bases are TGCGCCAGCAGCTTGTTTGGACAGGTTGAAGAGACCCAGTACTTC. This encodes CASSLFGQVEETQYF. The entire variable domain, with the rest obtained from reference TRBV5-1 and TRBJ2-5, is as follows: KAGVTQTPRYLIKTRGQQVTLSCSPISGHRSVSWYQQTPGQGLQFLFEYFSETQRNKGNFPGRFSGRQFSNSRSEMNVSTLELGDSALYLCASSLFGQVEETQYFGPGTRLLVL.

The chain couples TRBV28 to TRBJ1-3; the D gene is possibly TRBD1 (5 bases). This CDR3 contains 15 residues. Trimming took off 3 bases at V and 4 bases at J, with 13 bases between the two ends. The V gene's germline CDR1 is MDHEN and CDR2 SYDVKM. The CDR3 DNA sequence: TGTGCCAGCAGTTTTGGGGGTCTAACCGGAAACACCATATATTTT. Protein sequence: CASSFGGLTGNTIYF.

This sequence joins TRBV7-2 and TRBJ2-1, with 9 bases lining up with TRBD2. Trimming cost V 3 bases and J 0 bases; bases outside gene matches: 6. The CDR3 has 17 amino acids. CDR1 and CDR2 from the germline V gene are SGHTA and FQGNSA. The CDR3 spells CASSFPLAGPSYNEQFF. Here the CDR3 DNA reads TGTGCCAGCAGCTTTCCGCTAGCGGGACCCTCCTACAATGAGCAGTTCTTC.

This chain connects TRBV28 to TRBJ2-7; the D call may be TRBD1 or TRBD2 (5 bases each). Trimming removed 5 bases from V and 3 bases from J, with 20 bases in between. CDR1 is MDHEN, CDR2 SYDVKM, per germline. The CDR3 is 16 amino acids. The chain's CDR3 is CASSPAPGTGYYEQYF. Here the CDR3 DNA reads TGTGCCAGCAGTCCCGCCCCTGGGACGGGTTACTACGAGCAGTACTTC.

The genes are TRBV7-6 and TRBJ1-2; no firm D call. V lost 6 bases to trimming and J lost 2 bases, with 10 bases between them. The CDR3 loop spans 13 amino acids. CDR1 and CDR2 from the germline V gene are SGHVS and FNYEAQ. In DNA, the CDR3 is TGTGCCAGCAGTCCAGTGGGGAACTATGGCTACACCTTC. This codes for CASSPVGNYGYTF.

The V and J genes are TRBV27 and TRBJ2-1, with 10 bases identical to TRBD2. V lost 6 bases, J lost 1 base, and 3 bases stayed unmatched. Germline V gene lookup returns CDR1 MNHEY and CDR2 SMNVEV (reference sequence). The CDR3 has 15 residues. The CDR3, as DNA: TGTGCCAGCAGAGAAGCGGGAGGGTCCTACAATGAGCAGTTCTTC. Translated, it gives CASREAGGSYNEQFF.

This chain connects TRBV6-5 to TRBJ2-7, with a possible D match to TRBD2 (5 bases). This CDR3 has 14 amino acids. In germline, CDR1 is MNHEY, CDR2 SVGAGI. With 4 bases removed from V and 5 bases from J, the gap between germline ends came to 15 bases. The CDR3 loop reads CASSLSRVRHEQYF. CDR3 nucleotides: TGTGCCAGCAGTTTATCGAGGGTACGCCACGAGCAGTACTTC.

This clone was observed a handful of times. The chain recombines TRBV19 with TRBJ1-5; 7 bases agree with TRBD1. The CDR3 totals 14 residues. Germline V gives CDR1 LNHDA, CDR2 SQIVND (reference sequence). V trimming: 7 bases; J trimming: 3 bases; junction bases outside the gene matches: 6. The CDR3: CASTPTGLNQPQHF. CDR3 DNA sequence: TGTGCCAGTACCCCGACAGGGCTCAATCAGCCCCAGCATTTT.

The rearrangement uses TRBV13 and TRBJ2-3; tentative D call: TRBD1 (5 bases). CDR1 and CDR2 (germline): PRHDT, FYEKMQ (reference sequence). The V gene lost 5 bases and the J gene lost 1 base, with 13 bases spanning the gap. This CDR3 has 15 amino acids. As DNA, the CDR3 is TGTGCCAGCAGCACCCGGACAAGCGGCACAGATACGCAGTATTTT. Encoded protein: CASSTRTSGTDTQYF.

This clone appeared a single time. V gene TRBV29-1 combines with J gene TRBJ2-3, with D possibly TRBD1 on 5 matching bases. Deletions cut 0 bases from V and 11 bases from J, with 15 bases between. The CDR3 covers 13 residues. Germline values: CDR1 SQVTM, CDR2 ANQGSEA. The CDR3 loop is CSVEDLLQAEQYF. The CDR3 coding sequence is TGCAGCGTTGAAGATCTTCTACAGGCAGAGCAGTATTTT.

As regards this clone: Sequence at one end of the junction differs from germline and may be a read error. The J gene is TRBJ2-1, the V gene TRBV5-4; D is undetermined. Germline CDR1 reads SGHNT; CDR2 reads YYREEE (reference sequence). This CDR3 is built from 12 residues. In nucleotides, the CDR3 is TGTGCCAGCAGCTTATCCTCCAATGAGCAGTTCTTC. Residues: CASSLSSNEQFF.

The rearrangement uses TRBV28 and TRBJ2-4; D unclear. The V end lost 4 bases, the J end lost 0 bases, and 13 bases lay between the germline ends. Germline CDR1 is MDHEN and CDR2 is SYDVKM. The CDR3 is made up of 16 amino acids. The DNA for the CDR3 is TGTGCCAGCAGTTCATACGGAAACCTAGCCAAAAACATTCAGTACTTC. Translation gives CASSSYGNLAKNIQYF.

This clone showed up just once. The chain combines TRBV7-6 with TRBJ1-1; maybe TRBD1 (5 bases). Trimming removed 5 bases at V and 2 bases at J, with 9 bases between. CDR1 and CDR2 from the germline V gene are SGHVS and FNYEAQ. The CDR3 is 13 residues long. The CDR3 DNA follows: TGTGCCAGCAGCCGAGGGGTAAACACTGAAGCTTTCTTT. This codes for CASSRGVNTEAFF. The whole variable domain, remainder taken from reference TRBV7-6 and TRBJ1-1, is GAGVSQSPRYKVTKRGQDVALRCDPISGHVSLYWYRQALGQGPEFLTYFNYEAQQDKSGLPNDRFSAERPEGSISTLTIQRTEQRDSAMYRCASSRGVNTEAFFGQGTRLTVV.

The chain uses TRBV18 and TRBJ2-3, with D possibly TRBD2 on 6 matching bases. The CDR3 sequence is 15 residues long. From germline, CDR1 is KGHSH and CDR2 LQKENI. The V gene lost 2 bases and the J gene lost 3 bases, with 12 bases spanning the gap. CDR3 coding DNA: TGTGCCAGCTCACCAGCGGGGATTGGGACAGATACGCAGTATTTT. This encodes CASSPAGIGTDTQYF.

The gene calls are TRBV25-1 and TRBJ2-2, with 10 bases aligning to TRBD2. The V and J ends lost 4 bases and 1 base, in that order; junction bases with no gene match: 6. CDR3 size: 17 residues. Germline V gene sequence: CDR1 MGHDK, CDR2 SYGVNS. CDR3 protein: CASSGGLADLNTGELFF. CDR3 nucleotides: TGTGCCAGCAGTGGCGGACTAGCGGACCTGAACACCGGGGAGCTGTTTTTT.

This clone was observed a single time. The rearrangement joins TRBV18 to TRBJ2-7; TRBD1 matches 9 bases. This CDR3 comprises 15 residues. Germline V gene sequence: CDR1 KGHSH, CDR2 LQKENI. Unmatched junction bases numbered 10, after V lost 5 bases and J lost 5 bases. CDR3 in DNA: TGTGCCAGCTCATCATCGCGGGACAGGGCGGACGAGCAGTACTTC. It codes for CASSSSRDRADEQYF.

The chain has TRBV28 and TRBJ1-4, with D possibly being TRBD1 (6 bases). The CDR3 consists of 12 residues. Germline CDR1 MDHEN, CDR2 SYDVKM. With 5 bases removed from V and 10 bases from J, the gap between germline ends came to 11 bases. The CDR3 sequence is CASSIQGRKLFF. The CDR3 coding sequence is TGTGCCAGCAGTATACAGGGAAGAAAACTGTTTTTT.

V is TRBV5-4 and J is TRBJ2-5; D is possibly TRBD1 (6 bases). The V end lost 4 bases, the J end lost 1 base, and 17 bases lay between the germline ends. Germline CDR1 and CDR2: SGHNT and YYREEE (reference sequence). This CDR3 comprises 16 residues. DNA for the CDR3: TGTGCCAGCAGCCCCATCCCCAGGGGTTTCCAAGAGACCCAGTACTTC. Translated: CASSPIPRGFQETQYF.

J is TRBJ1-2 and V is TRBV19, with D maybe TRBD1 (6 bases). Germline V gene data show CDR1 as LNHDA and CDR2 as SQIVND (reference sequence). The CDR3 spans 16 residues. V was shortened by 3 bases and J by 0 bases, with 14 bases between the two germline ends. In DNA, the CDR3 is TGTGCCAGTAGTATCCCGCCCGGGACAACTAACTATGGCTACACCTTC. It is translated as CASSIPPGTTNYGYTF.

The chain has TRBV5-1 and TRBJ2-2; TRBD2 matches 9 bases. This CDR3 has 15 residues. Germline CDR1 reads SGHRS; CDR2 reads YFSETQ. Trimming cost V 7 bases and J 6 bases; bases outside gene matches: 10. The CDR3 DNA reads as TGCGCCAGCCAATCTAGCGGGATCTCGGCCGGGGAGCTGTTTTTT. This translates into CASQSSGISAGELFF. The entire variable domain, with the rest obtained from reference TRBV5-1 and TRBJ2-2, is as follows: KAGVTQTPRYLIKTRGQQVTLSCSPISGHRSVSWYQQTPGQGLQFLFEYFSETQRNKGNFPGRFSGRQFSNSRSEMNVSTLELGDSALYLCASQSSGISAGELFFGEGSRLTVL.

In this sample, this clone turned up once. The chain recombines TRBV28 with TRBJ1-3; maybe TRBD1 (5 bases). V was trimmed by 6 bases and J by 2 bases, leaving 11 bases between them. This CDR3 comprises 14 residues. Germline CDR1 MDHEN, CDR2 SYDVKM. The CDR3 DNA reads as TGTGCCAGCAGCCTAGGAGGGGCTGGAAACACCATATATTTT. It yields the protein CASSLGGAGNTIYF.

The CDR3 DNA reads as TGCGCCAGCAGCCAAGATAGTGGTAGCAATCAGCCCCAGCATTTT. This sequence encodes CASSQDSGSNQPQHF. The chain combines TRBV4-3 with TRBJ1-5; D is ambiguous. Germline V gene sequence: CDR1 LGHNA, CDR2 YSLEER. The CDR3 runs to 15 residues. Trimming pared 0 bases from V and 0 bases from J, leaving 6 bases between.

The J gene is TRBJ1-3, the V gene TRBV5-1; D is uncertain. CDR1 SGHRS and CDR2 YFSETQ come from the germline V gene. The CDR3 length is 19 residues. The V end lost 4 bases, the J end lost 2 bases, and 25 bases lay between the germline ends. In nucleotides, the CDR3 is TGCGCCAGCAGCCTTGGGCCGGGGTCTCTTCGTCTGGCTGGAAACACCATATATTTT. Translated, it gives CASSLGPGSLRLAGNTIYF.

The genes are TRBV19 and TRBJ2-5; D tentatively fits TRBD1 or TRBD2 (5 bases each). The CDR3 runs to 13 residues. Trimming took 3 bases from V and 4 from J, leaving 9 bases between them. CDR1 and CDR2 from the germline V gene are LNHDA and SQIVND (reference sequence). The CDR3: CASSIRGSETQYF. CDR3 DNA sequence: TGTGCCAGTAGTATTCGGGGCTCAGAGACCCAGTACTTC.

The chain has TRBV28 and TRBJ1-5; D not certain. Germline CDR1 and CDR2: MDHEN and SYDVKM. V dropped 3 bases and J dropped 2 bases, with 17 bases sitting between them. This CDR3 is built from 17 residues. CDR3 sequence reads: CASSFSGKDWGNQPQHF. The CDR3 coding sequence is TGTGCCAGCAGTTTTTCCGGGAAAGATTGGGGCAATCAGCCCCAGCATTTT.